This TCR beta chain was sequenced in a study of brain T cells in children with intractable seizures. Study findings and constraints: Patients' HCMV serostatus was unknown; virus specificity rests on CDR3 similarity alone.

Concerning this clone: Its antigen is not known.

CDR3 size: 16 residues. From germline, CDR1 is SGHRS and CDR2 YFSETQ. The junction had 6 bases not matched to a gene; V was cut back by 0 bases and J by 6 bases. Documented time point: blood from clinic visit 5 months post-surgery; TSC patient then seizure free. The sequenced cases were selected for having the highest brain T cell transcript signatures. Patients received at least one anti-epileptic drug before surgery. Assay used: immunoSEQ multiplex PCR; TCRdb lists only in-frame clones, some missing. Of about 350,000 clones listed, more than 85% are singletons. This clonotype originated in a boy less than two years old with tuberous sclerosis and intractable seizures. The chain joins TRBV5-1 to TRBJ2-1, with TRBD1 identical over 10 bases. Sample: peripheral blood, taken 4 to 5 months after surgery. CDR3 sequence reads: CASSLVTGQGSNEQFF. The CDR3 DNA sequence: TGCGCCAGCAGCTTGGTAACGGGACAGGGGTCCAATGAGCAGTTCTTC. Combining the CDR3 with reference TRBV5-1 and TRBJ2-1 gives the whole variable domain KAGVTQTPRYLIKTRGQQVTLSCSPISGHRSVSWYQQTPGQGLQFLFEYFSETQRNKGNFPGRFSGRQFSNSRSEMNVSTLELGDSALYLCASSLVTGQGSNEQFFGPGTRLTVL.